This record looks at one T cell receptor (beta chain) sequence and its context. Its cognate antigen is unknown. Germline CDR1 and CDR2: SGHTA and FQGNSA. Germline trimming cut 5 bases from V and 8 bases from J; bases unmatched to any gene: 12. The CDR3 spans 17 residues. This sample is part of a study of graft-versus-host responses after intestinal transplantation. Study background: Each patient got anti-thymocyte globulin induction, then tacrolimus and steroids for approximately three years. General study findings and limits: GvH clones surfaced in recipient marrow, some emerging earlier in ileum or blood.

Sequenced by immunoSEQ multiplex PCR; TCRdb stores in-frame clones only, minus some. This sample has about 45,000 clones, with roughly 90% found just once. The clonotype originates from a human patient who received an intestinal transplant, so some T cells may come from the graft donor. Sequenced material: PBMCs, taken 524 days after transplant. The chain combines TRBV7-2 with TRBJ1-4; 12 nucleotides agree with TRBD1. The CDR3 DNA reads TGTGCCAGCAGCAGAAAGGGACAGGGGGCTCTTCTGGAAAAACTGTTTTTT. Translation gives CASSRKGQGALLEKLFF.